This T cell receptor beta chain was retrieved from a study of shared clonotypes between healthy human individuals. Study-level results: The authors expected sequencing depth to affect clonotype sharing among donors.

This CDR3 spans 15 amino acids. Germline-derived CDR1 and CDR2 are SGHTA and FQGNSA. V was clipped by 0 bases and J by 7 bases, with 15 bases between them. This clone was seen many times. Its antigen is not identified. Among the unsorted PBMC samples, replicate PCRs used about 300 ng DNA, 25,000 to 35,000 T cell genomes. Method: immunoSEQ multiplex PCR; TCRdb's copy keeps in-frame clones and lacks some. The data hold 400,000 to 600,000 clones, with roughly 85% observed a single time. Donors were Caucasian adults residing in Nashville, Tennessee, USA. The sequence was obtained from a woman aged 40 to 50 in good health. Some clones in this sample may be carry-over from other donors' samples. J is TRBJ1-2 and V is TRBV7-2; D is uncertain. Sequencing was carried out using PBMCs. Here the CDR3 reads CASSLAHGSNGGYTF. The CDR3 nucleotides read TGTGCCAGCAGCTTAGCACACGGGTCCAATGGTGGCTACACCTTC.